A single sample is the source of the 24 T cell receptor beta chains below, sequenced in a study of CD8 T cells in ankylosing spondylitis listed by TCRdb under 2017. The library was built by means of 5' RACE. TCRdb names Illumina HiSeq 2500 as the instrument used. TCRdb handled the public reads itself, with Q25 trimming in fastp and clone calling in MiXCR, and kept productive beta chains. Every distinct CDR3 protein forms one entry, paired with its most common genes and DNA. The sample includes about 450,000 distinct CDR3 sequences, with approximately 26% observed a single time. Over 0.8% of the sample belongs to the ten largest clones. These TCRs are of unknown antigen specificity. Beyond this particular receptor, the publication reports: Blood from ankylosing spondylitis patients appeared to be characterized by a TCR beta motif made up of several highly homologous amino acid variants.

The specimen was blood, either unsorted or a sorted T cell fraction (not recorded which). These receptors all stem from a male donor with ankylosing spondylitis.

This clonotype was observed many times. The CDR3 is CASSLEPGWSYGYTF. CDR3 nucleotides: TGTGCCAGCAGCTTAGAACCGGGTTGGAGCTATGGCTACACCTTC. This rearrangement joins TRBV7-2 to TRBJ1-2; no clear D gene. With 1 base removed from V and 4 bases from J, the gap between germline ends came to 13 bases. The CDR3 is 15 amino acids. The germline gives CDR1 SGHTA, CDR2 FQGNSA.

CDR3 loop: CSGRTGGIREQYV. Here the CDR3 DNA reads TGCAGCGGGAGAACAGGGGGCATAAGGGAGCAGTACGTC. The chain couples TRBV29-1 to TRBJ2-7, with 9 positions matching TRBD1. This CDR3 spans 13 amino acids. Germline lookup yields CDR1 SQVTM and CDR2 ANQGSEA. V was pared by 7 bases and J by 7 bases, with 11 bases of the junction left unmatched.

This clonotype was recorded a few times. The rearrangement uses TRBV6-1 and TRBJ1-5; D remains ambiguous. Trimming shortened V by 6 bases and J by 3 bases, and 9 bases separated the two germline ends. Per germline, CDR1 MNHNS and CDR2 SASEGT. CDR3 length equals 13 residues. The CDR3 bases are TGTGCCAGCAGCCGGACGAACAATCAGCCCCAGCATTTT. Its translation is CASSRTNNQPQHF.

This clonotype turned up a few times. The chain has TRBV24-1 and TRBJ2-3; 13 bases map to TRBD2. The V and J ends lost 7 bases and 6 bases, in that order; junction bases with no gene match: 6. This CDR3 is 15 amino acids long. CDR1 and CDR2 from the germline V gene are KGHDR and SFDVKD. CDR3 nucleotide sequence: TGTGCCACCAGAGGACTAGCGGGAGATCAGGATACGCAGTATTTT. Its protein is CATRGLAGDQDTQYF.

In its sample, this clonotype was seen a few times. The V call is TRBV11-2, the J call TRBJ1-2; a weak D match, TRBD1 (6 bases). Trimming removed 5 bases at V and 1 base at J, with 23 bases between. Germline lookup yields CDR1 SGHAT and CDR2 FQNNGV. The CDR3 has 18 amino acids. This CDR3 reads CASSLKRTGRMFNYGYTF. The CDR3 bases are TGTGCCAGCAGCCTAAAAAGAACAGGGCGAATGTTTAACTATGGCTACACCTTC. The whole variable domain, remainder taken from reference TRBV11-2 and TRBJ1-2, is EAGVAQSPRYKIIEKRQSVAFWCNPISGHATLYWYQQILGQGPKLLIQFQNNGVVDDSQLPKDRFSAERLKGVDSTLKIQPAKLEDSAVYLCASSLKRTGRMFNYGYTFGSGTRLTVV.

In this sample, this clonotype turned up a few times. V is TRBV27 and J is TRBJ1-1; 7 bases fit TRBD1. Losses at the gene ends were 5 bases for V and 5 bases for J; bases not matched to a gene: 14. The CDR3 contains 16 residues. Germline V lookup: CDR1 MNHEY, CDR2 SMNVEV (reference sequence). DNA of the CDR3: TGTGCCAGCAGTCAGCGACCCGGGACAGCGCTAACTGAAGCTTTCTTT. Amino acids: CASSQRPGTALTEAFF.

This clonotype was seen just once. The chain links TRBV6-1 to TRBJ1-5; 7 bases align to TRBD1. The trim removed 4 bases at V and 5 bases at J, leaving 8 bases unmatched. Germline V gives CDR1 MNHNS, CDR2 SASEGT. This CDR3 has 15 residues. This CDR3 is CASSGRGHLDQPQHF. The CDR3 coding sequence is TGTGCCAGCAGTGGAAGGGGGCACCTCGATCAGCCCCAGCATTTT.

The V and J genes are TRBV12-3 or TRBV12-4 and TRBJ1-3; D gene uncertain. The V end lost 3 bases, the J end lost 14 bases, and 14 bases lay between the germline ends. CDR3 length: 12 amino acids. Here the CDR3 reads CASSLASVRLYF. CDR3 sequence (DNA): TGTGCCAGCAGTTTGGCGTCCGTCCGTTTATATTTT.

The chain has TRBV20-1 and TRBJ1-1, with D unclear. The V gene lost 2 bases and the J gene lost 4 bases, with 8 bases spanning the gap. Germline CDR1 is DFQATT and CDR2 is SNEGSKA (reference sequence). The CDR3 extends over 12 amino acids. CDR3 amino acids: CSARTTGTEAFF. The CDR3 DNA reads TGCAGTGCTAGAACAACGGGCACTGAAGCTTTCTTT.

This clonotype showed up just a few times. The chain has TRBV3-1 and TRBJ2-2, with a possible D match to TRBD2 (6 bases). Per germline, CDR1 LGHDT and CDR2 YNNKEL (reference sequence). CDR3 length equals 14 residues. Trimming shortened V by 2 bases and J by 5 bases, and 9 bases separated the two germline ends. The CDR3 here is CASSQSGVTGELFF. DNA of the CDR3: TGTGCCAGCAGCCAATCGGGGGTGACCGGGGAGCTGTTTTTT.

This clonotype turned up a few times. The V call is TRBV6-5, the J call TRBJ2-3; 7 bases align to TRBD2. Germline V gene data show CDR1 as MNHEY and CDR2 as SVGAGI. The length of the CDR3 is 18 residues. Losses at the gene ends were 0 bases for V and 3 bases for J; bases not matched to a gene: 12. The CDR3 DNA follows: TGTGCCAGCAGTTACTCCGGAGGGTCAGCGGGGCCAACAGATACGCAGTATTTT. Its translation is CASSYSGGSAGPTDTQYF.

The CDR3 bases are TGTGCCAGCAGCCTAACGGAACAGCGGGCTTTCTTT. It yields the protein CASSLTEQRAFF. The chain recombines TRBV7-2 with TRBJ1-1; D remains unclear. Looked up from germline, CDR1 is SGHTA and CDR2 is FQGNSA. This CDR3 is built from 12 residues. The ends were cut back, 5 bases at V and 11 bases at J, with 15 bases in the middle.

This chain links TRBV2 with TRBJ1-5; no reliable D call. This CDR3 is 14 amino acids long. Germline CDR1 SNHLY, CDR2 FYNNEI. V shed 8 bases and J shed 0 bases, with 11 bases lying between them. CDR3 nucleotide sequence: TGTGCCAGCTCAGACAAAAATAGCAATCAGCCCCAGCATTTT. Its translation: CASSDKNSNQPQHF.

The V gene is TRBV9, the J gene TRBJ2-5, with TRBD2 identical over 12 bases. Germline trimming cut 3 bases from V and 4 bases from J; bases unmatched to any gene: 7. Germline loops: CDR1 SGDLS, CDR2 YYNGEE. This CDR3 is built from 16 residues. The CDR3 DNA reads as TGTGCCAGCAGCGCCGCTAGCGGGAGGGCCTTAGAGACCCAGTACTTC. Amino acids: CASSAASGRALETQYF.

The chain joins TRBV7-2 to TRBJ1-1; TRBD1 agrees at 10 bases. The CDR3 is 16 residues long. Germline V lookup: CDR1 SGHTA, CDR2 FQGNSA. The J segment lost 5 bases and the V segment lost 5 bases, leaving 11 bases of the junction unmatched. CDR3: CASSSWTGGRRTEAFF. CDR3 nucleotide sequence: TGTGCCAGCAGCAGTTGGACAGGGGGAAGGAGGACTGAAGCTTTCTTT.

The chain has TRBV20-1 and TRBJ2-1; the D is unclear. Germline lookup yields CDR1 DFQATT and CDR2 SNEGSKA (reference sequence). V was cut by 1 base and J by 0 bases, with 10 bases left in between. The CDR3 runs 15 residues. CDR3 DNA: TGCAGTGCTAGAGGGGCCGAGGTCTCCTACAATGAGCAGTTCTTC. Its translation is CSARGAEVSYNEQFF.

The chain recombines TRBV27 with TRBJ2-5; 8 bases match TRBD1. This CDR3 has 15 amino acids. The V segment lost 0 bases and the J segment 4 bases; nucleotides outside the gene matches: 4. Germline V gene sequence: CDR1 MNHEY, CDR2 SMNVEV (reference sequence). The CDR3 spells CASSLSTGVRETQYF. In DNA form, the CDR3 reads TGTGCCAGCAGTTTATCGACAGGGGTTCGAGAGACCCAGTACTTC.

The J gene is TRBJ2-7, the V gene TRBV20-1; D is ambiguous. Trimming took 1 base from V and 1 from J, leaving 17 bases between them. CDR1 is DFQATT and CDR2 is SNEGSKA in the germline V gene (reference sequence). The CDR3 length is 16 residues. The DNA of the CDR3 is TGCAGTGCTAGAGCTGTCCCCGGGCGTACTTCCTACGAGCAGTACTTC. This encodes CSARAVPGRTSYEQYF.

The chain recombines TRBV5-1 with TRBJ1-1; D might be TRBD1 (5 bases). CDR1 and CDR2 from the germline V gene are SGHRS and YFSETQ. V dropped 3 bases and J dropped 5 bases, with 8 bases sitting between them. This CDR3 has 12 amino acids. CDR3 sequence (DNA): TGCGCCAGCAGCTGGGGGAGGACTGAAGCTTTCTTT. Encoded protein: CASSWGRTEAFF.

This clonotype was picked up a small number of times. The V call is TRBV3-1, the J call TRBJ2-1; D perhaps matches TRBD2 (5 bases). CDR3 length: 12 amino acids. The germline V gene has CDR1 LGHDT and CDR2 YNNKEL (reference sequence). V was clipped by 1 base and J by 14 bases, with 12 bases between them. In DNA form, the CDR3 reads TGTGCCAGCAGCCAAGCGACGACTATAAAGTTCTTC. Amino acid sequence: CASSQATTIKFF.

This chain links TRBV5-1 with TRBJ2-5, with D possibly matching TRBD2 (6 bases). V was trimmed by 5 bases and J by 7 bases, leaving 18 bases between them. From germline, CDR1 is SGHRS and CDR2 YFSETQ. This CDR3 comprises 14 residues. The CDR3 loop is CASSLERVQGTQYF. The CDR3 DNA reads TGCGCCAGCAGTTTAGAGCGGGTTCAGGGGACCCAGTACTTC.

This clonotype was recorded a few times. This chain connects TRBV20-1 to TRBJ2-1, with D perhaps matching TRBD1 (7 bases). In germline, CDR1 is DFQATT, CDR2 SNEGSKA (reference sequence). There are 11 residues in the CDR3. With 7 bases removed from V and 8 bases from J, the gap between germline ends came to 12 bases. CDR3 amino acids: CSGGDSHEQFF. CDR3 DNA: TGCAGTGGGGGGGACAGTCATGAGCAGTTCTTC.

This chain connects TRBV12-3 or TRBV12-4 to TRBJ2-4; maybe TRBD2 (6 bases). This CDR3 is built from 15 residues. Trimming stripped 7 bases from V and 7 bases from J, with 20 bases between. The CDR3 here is CASTQGGSLLNIQYF. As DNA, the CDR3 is TGTGCCAGCACTCAAGGAGGGTCTCTCCTGAACATTCAGTACTTC.

The CDR3 nucleotides are TGTGCCAGCAGCTCTCACCAGGTTCCAGATACGCAGTATTTT. Amino acid sequence: CASSSHQVPDTQYF. The chain couples TRBV11-1 to TRBJ2-3; D not resolved. The CDR3 totals 14 residues. V was pared by 4 bases and J by 4 bases, with 12 bases between. Germline V gene lookup returns CDR1 SGHAT and CDR2 FQDESV (reference sequence).